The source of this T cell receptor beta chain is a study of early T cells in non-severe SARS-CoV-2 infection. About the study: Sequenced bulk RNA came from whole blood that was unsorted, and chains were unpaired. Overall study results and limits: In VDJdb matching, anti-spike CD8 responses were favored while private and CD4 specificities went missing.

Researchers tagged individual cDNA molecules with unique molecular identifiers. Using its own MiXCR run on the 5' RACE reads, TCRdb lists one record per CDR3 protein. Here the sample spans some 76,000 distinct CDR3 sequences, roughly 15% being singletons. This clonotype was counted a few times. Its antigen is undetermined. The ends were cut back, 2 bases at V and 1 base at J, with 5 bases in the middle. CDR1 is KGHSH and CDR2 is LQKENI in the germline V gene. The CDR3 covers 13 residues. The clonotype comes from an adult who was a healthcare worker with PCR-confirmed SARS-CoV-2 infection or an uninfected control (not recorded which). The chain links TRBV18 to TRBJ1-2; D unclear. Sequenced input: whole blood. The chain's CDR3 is CASSPEVNYGYTF. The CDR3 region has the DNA TGTGCCAGCTCACCAGAAGTTAACTATGGCTACACCTTC. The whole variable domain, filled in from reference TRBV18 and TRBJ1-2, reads NAGVMQNPRHLVRRRGQEARLRCSPMKGHSHVYWYRQLPEEGLKFMVYLQKENIIDESGMPKERFSAEFPKEGPSILRIQQVVRGDSAAYFCASSPEVNYGYTFGSGTRLTVV.